This TCR beta chain appears in the sequencing data of a study of blood T cells in healthy people across ages. Overall study findings and caveats: While age rose, TCR beta diversity per million T cells dropped in a roughly linear way. In long-lived donors, naive CD4+ cell counts and diversity exceeded those of aged donors.

Primed by a sample-barcoded 5' primer and a J-beta primer mix, a second PCR proceeded for 7 to 11 cycles. Using its own MiXCR run on the 5' RACE reads, TCRdb lists one record per CDR3 protein. The table has about 800,000 distinct CDR3 sequences, 55% to 75% seen once. This clonotype has a handful of counts. Its antigen remains unknown. The V end was cut by 0 bases, the J end by 6 bases, with 9 bases between. Germline V lookup: CDR1 SGHRS, CDR2 YFSETQ. The CDR3 contains 13 residues. Aged about 6 to 95, donors were systemically healthy Caucasians from Russia. Isolated PBMCs totaled at least 7 million in each sample.

This chain joins TRBV5-1 and TRBJ1-2; D unclear. The receptor was isolated from a man younger than 40 in good health. Source material: blood. CDR3 coding DNA: TGCGCCAGCAGCTTGGATGTGAATAATGGCTACACCTTC. Translating gives CASSLDVNNGYTF.